This T cell receptor beta chain was retrieved from a study of glioma-infiltrating T cells. The CDR3 has 19 amino acids. Germline lookup yields CDR1 MGHRA and CDR2 YSYEKL. J lost 4 bases, V lost 3 bases, and 12 bases had no gene match. Using RNA template, CDR3s of TCR alpha and beta were amplified with iRepertoire arm-PCR. Via MiXCR, TCRdb re-called the multiplex PCR reads, giving one row per CDR3 protein. The sample lists some 150,000 distinct CDR3 sequences; 35% to 50% were seen once. This clonotype has just one count. The TCR sequence derives from a human donor with low-grade glioma or glioblastoma, undergoing nonglioma brain surgery, or in good health (not recorded which). The V gene is TRBV4-1, the J gene TRBJ2-1; TRBD2 agrees at 13 bases. Sequenced input: glioma tissue, nonneoplastic brain tissue, or PBMCs (not recorded which). In DNA form, the CDR3 reads TGCGCCAGCAGCCACGATCGCACTAGCGGGGGGGCAATATACAATGAGCAGTTCTTC. Amino acid sequence: CASSHDRTSGGAIYNEQFF.